This T cell receptor (beta chain) was profiled in a study of T-cell memory formation after mild COVID-19 (TCRdb year 2021). Study-level background: TCR sequence clusters from the two donors were largely donor specific. T-cell clones expanding and contracting after mild COVID-19 in a couple of donors were tracked by longitudinal TCRalpha and TCRbeta repertoire sequencing. The cohort comprised two young, previously healthy adult volunteers, one female and one male.

The junction carries 18 bases between V and J, which are trimmed by 5 bases and 7 bases respectively. CDR1 and CDR2 are read off the germline V gene (reference sequence) as DFQATT and SNEGSKA. From the cysteine up to the phenylalanine, the CDR3 has a length of 13 residues. Only CDR3 DNA remains: 39 bases, in frame from the first base. For this clonotype: There is no known antigen for this receptor. Base qualities are not at hand, and no much larger clone is one base apart.

Instrument used: Illumina NovaSeq 6000. TCRalpha and TCRbeta cDNA libraries were built by 5'RACE with constant-segment primers, adding sample barcodes and unique molecular identifiers. RNA was extracted from every sample with Trizol reagent. Library amplification was performed in two PCR steps, and a second sample barcode and Illumina TruSeq adapters were introduced in the second step. The libraries were sequenced on an Illumina NovaSeq using 2 x 150 bp paired-end reads. As for the original processing: Demultiplexing of reads and collapsing into UMI-guided consensus sequences were performed with migec v1.2.7. Using mixcr v2.1.11, the UMI consensuses were aligned to TRA and TRB V and J templates and assembled into clonotypes. A clonotype was counted as expanded or contracted only if both edgeR and NoisET called the change significant, with noise models trained on biological replicates. For edgeR calls, a false discovery rate-adjusted p below 0.01 and a log2 fold-change threshold of 1 were applied. As an exploratory analysis of dynamics, PCA with hierarchical clustering was applied to max-normalized trajectories of the 1000 most abundant clonotypes. Each responding clone was given a CD4 or CD8 phenotype based on the CD4+ and CD8+ repertoires, which had been sequenced separately. Using fastp at Q25 and MiXCR, TCRdb reprocessed the public reads and kept productive beta chains. Entries are consolidated by CDR3 protein sequence, retaining the most common genes and DNA. TCRdb's processing, not the study's, gives the V and J calls here. Across this sample there are just under 350,000 distinct CDR3 sequences, with over 10% seen only once. About 21% of the sample rests with the top ten.

Overall results and qualifications from the work: Some responding clones were detected in pre-infection memory, which suggested that pre-existing cross-reactive memory T cells had joined the SARS-CoV-2 response. The study included only a couple of mild cases, and larger cohorts that include severe cases with pre-infection samples were judged to be necessary. Clones contracting from day 15 to 85 had balanced CD4/CD8 phenotypes, while a second wave expanding from day 15 to 37 was biased towards CD4+. SARS-CoV-2 specificity of the second-wave clones peaking on day 37 was not confirmed. Contracting CD4+ clones appeared mostly in the CM and EM memory subsets, whereas CD8+ clones were enriched in EMRA.

Ficoll-Paque density gradient centrifugation was the method used to isolate PBMCs. This receptor was taken from a young man who had mild COVID-19 (a few samples of this study predate the infection). The sample titles of this study are shuffled in the database, so cell type and time point are left out; the donor was told from shared clones. The sample taken for sequencing was PBMCs or a T cell subset sorted from them (not recorded which). The sequence joins TRBV20-1 to TRBJ2-7, with TRBD2 as a weak D call on 5 bases. The sequenced DNA: TGCAGTGCTTTCCGGGCCGAGGGAATGGAGCAGTACTTC. It encodes CSAFRAEGMEQYF.